This TCR beta chain was documented in a study of neurological immune-mediated disorders. In this sample, this clonotype turned up many times. The authors made cDNA by 5'RACE with 10-nucleotide random UMIs. A single record per CDR3 protein comes from TCRdb applying MiXCR to the 5' RACE reads. Of about 59,000 distinct CDR3 sequences listed, under 4.5% are singletons. Germline loops: CDR1 SGHAT, CDR2 FQNNGV. The CDR3 sequence is 14 residues long. V was trimmed by 1 base and J by 9 bases, leaving 13 bases between them. The specimen sequenced was PBMCs. This chain uses TRBV11-2 with TRBJ2-1; the D is unclear. This receptor was obtained from a woman aged 25 to 39 with multiple sclerosis. The CDR3 spells CASSLALGLSEQFF. The DNA for the CDR3 is TGTGCCAGCAGCTTAGCTCTTGGGCTGAGTGAGCAGTTCTTC.